The 3 T cell receptor beta chains below all came from one sample that was sequenced in a study of response to subunit inactivated influenza vaccine. Each CDR3 protein is one row after TCRdb ran MiXCR on the RT-PCR reads. The profile shows roughly 550,000 distinct CDR3 sequences, around 25% of them singletons. The same sample was also used in a study of T cells expressing NK-cell markers. That report notes: Synthesis of TCR beta cDNA relied on 5'RACE template switching carrying UMIs.

This material consisted of CD4+ T cells sorted from PBMCs, taken about 11 days after vaccination. The receptor source for this set is a man aged 50 or older who received an inactivated influenza vaccine.

This clonotype was counted between two and nine times. V gene TRBV24-1 combines with J gene TRBJ2-1; 9 nucleotides align to TRBD2. Unmatched junction bases numbered 7, after V lost 5 bases and J lost 0 bases. The CDR3 sequence is 17 residues long. From germline, CDR1 is KGHDR and CDR2 SFDVKD. This CDR3 reads CATSGAGGLHSYNEQFF. The CDR3 bases are TGTGCCACCAGTGGAGCGGGAGGACTCCACTCCTACAATGAGCAGTTCTTC.

This clonotype was seen ten or more times. The rearrangement joins TRBV5-1 to TRBJ2-1; D uncertain. Per the germline V gene, CDR1 is SGHRS and CDR2 is YFSETQ. Trimming removed 0 bases at V and 4 bases at J, with 11 bases between. This CDR3 is 15 amino acids long. The CDR3 loop is CASSLEGHQYNEQFF. CDR3 nucleotides: TGCGCCAGCAGCTTGGAAGGCCACCAGTACAATGAGCAGTTCTTC. Looking up the rest from reference TRBV5-1 and TRBJ2-1 gives the full variable domain: KAGVTQTPRYLIKTRGQQVTLSCSPISGHRSVSWYQQTPGQGLQFLFEYFSETQRNKGNFPGRFSGRQFSNSRSEMNVSTLELGDSALYLCASSLEGHQYNEQFFGPGTRLTVL.

This clonotype was seen many times. This chain connects TRBV7-2 to TRBJ1-1; D unclear. The CDR3 sequence is 14 residues long. Germline-derived CDR1 and CDR2 are SGHTA and FQGNSA. Deletions cut 5 bases from V and 10 bases from J, with 20 bases between. For the CDR3, the DNA is TGTGCCAGCAGCCCGCAGACTTTCGAACGGGGAGCTTTCTTT. The encoded protein is CASSPQTFERGAFF.